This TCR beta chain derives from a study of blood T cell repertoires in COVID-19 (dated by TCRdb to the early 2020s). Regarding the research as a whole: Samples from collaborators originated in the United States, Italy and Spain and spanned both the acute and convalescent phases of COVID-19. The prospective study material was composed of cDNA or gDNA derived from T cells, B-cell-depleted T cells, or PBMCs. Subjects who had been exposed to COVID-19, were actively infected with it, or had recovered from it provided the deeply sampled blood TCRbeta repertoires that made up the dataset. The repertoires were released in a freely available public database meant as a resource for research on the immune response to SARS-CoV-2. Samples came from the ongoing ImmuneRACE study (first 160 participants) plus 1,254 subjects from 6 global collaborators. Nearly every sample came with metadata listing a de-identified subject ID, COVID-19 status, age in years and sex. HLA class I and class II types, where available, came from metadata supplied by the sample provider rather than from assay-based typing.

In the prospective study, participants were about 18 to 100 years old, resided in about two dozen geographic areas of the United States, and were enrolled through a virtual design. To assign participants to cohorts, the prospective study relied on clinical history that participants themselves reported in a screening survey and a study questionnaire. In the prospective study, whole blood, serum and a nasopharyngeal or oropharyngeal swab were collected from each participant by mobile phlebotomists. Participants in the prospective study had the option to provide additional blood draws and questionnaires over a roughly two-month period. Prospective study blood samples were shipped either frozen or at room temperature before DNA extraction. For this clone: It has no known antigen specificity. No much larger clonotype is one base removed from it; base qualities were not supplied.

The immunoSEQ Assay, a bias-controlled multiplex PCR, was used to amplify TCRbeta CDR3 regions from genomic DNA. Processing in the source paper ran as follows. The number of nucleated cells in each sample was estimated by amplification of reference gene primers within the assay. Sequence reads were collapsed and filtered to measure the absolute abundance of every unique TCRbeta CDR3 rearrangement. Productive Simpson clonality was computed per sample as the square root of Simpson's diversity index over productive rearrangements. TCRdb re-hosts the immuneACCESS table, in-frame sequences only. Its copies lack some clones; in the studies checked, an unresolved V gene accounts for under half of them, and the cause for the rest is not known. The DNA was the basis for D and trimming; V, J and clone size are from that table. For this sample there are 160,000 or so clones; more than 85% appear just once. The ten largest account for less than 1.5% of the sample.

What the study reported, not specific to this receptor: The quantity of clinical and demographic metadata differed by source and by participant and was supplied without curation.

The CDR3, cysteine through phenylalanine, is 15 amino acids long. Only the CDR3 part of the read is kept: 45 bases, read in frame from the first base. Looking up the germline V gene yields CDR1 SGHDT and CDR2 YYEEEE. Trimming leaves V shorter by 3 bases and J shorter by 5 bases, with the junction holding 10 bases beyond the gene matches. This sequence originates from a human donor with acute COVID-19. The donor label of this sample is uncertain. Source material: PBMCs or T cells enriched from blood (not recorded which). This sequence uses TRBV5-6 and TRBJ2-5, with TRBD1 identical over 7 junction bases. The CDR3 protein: CASSSTGQTGETQYF. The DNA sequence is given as TGTGCCAGCAGCTCAACGGGACAGACGGGGGAGACCCAGTACTTC.